This entry lists 29 T cell receptor beta chains sequenced from one sample in a study of early T cells in non-severe SARS-CoV-2 infection. One entry per CDR3 protein, called by TCRdb with MiXCR from the 5' RACE reads. The sample carries around 86,000 distinct CDR3 sequences, roughly 14% recorded once. Specimen: whole blood. These receptors were collected from an adult who was a healthcare worker with PCR-confirmed SARS-CoV-2 infection or an uninfected control (not recorded which).

The CDR3 region has the DNA TGTGCCAGCAGCGGTATGTGGGGTAGCAATTCACCCCTCCACTTT. Its protein is CASSGMWGSNSPLHF. The chain carries TRBV12-3 or TRBV12-4 and TRBJ1-6; no clear D. Trimming shortened V by 6 bases and J by 7 bases, and 16 bases separated the two germline ends. The CDR3 runs to 15 residues.

This clonotype occurred many times. The DNA is left out, because the CDR3 cannot be placed on it with certainty; the CDR3 is given as TCRdb lists it. The gene calls are TRBV21-1 and TRBJ2-7. TRBV21-1 is labeled a pseudogene. The CDR3 is 20 residues long, ends included. The CDR3: CASSKRLVASSYVCADEQYV.

The chain joins TRBV5-5 to TRBJ2-7; unclear D gene. CDR1 is SGHKS and CDR2 is YYEKEE in the germline V gene (reference sequence). This CDR3 is built from 16 residues. The V end was cut by 4 bases, the J end by 0 bases, with 17 bases between. CDR3 coding DNA: TGTGCCAGCAGCCGGACCCCCGCCACCGACTCCTACGAGCAGTACGTC. It codes for CASSRTPATDSYEQYV.

This clonotype was detected only a few times. CDR3 sequence: CSVEGAGGEKLFF. DNA of the CDR3: TGCAGCGTTGAAGGGGCAGGAGGGGAAAAACTGTTTTTT. V gene TRBV29-1 combines with J gene TRBJ1-4; D unclear. The CDR3 has 13 residues. CDR1 is SQVTM and CDR2 is ANQGSEA in the germline V gene. The V end lost 1 base, the J end lost 8 bases, and 11 bases lay between the germline ends.

This clonotype was recorded a few times. This chain joins TRBV3-1 and TRBJ1-1; D not resolved. V was clipped by 5 bases and J by 11 bases, with 18 bases between them. The V gene's germline CDR1 is LGHDT and CDR2 YNNKEL (reference sequence). The CDR3 length is 13 residues. The CDR3 is CASSSHTAGGAFF. The CDR3, as DNA: TGTGCCAGCAGCTCTCACACGGCCGGCGGGGCTTTCTTT.

The chain carries TRBV5-1 and TRBJ2-5; D tentatively fits TRBD1 or TRBD2 (5 bases each). Germline V gene sequence: CDR1 SGHRS, CDR2 YFSETQ. V was cut by 4 bases and J by 3 bases, with 13 bases left in between. This CDR3 contains 14 residues. CDR3 amino acids: CASSLRDGKETQYF. In nucleotides, the CDR3 is TGCGCCAGCAGCCTCCGGGACGGCAAAGAGACCCAGTACTTC.

Details on this clonotype: One junction end does not reproduce the germline sequence, and a read error may be involved. The chain combines TRBV11-2 with TRBJ1-4, with 7 bases fitting TRBD1. Germline CDR1 is SGHAT and CDR2 is FQNNGV. The CDR3 loop spans 14 amino acids. The CDR3 is CTSSPDRSNEGLFF. The DNA of the CDR3 is TGTACCAGCAGCCCGGACAGGTCCAATGAAGGGCTGTTTTTT.

On this clonotype itself: One end of the junction is discordant with germline, which a read error may explain. The gene calls are TRBV24-1 and TRBJ2-3; 7 positions match TRBD2. This CDR3 is 17 amino acids long. The germline CDR1 and CDR2 sequences are KGHDR and SFDVKD. The CDR3 is CATSDSLRLADTDTQYF. The CDR3 DNA is TGTGCCACCAGCGATTCCCTCCGCCTAGCGGACACAGATACGCAGTATTTT.

This clonotype was seen a few times. The V call is TRBV4-2, the J call TRBJ1-5; D uncertain. The germline V gene has CDR1 LGHNA and CDR2 YNFKEQ. V lost 0 bases and J 3 bases, leaving 18 bases between the germline ends. CDR3 length equals 18 residues. CDR3 DNA: TGTGCCAGCAGCCAAGAGGTCATAATCTCGACGGACAATCAGCCCCAGCATTTT. This encodes CASSQEVIISTDNQPQHF.

This clonotype was counted many times. The chain joins TRBV10-3 to TRBJ1-1; D is unclear. Germline V gene data show CDR1 as ENHRY and CDR2 as SYGVKD. This CDR3 comprises 13 residues. Trimming pared 7 bases from V and 2 bases from J, leaving 11 bases between. The CDR3 sequence: CAIKGQENTEAFF. The CDR3 nucleotides are TGTGCCATCAAAGGGCAGGAAAACACTGAAGCTTTCTTT.

The chain recombines TRBV7-9 with TRBJ2-3; D is undetermined. The CDR3 is 14 residues long. Trimming pared 3 bases from V and 2 bases from J, leaving 9 bases between. The V gene's germline CDR1 is SEHNR and CDR2 FQNEAQ (reference sequence). CDR3 protein: CASSFGAPTDTQYF. CDR3 nucleotides: TGTGCCAGCAGCTTTGGAGCACCCACAGATACGCAGTATTTT.

The gene calls are TRBV20-1 and TRBJ1-2, with D uncertain. The CDR3 contains 15 residues. The germline gives CDR1 DFQATT, CDR2 SNEGSKA (reference sequence). The V end was cut by 6 bases, the J end by 4 bases, with 21 bases between. For the CDR3, the DNA is TGCAGTGCCAAACCAGGCGCCCAGATGGCCTATGGCTACACCTTC. Its translation: CSAKPGAQMAYGYTF.

The chain joins TRBV6-5 to TRBJ1-5; D ambiguous. Germline V lookup: CDR1 MNHEY, CDR2 SVGAGI. CDR3 length: 12 residues. V dropped 6 bases and J dropped 4 bases, with 7 bases sitting between them. This CDR3 is CASRRMNQPQHF. The CDR3 DNA sequence: TGTGCCAGCAGACGGATGAATCAGCCCCAGCATTTT.

CDR3 sequence (DNA): TGTGCCAGCAGTTTCGCCCTATCGGAAGAGACCCAGTACTTC. It codes for CASSFALSEETQYF. V gene TRBV28 combines with J gene TRBJ2-5; D is unresolved. This CDR3 contains 14 residues. Trimming removed 3 bases from V and 3 bases from J, with 11 bases in between. Per germline, CDR1 MDHEN and CDR2 SYDVKM.

This chain connects TRBV25-1 to TRBJ2-1; D call uncertain. This CDR3 is 14 amino acids long. Deletions cut 3 bases from V and 0 bases from J, with 6 bases between. Germline V gene data show CDR1 as MGHDK and CDR2 as SYGVNS. The CDR3 DNA follows: TGTGCCAGCAGTGATGTTGGCTCCTACAATGAGCAGTTCTTC. This codes for CASSDVGSYNEQFF.

The chain has TRBV15 and TRBJ1-4, with 8 bases matching TRBD1. The CDR3 loop spans 15 amino acids. V gave up 3 bases and J gave up 2 bases; unmatched junction bases: 2. Germline values: CDR1 LNHNV, CDR2 YYDKDF (reference sequence). The CDR3 DNA reads as TGTGCCACCAGCAGTAGACAGGGGACTAATGAAAAACTGTTTTTT. Translation: CATSSRQGTNEKLFF.

At least ten counts were recorded for this clonotype. This rearrangement joins TRBV5-4 to TRBJ1-2; 11 bases match TRBD1. The CDR3 has 17 amino acids. The V segment lost 3 bases and the J segment 2 bases; nucleotides outside the gene matches: 9. Germline assignment: CDR1 SGHNT and CDR2 YYREEE (reference sequence). The DNA for the CDR3 is TGTGCCAGCAGCTCCAGGGACAGGGGGATAACGAACTATGGCTACACCTTC. Its translation: CASSSRDRGITNYGYTF.

This clonotype has only a few counts. The rearrangement links TRBV15 to TRBJ2-7, with D unresolved. Per germline, CDR1 LNHNV and CDR2 YYDKDF (reference sequence). The CDR3 has 14 amino acids. Trimming shortened V by 4 bases and J by 3 bases, and 13 bases separated the two germline ends. CDR3 DNA sequence: TGTGCCACCAGCAAGGGCAATTCGGGCTACGAGCAGTACGTC. The encoded protein is CATSKGNSGYEQYV.

This clonotype was found a few times. The chain combines TRBV5-5 with TRBJ1-6; D remains unclear. The V gene's germline CDR1 is SGHKS and CDR2 YYEKEE (reference sequence). The CDR3 runs to 15 residues. V was trimmed by 7 bases and J by 3 bases, leaving 14 bases between them. As DNA, the CDR3 is TGTGCCAGCTGTCTTCGGCCAGGCTATAATTCACCCCTCCACTTT. Protein sequence: CASCLRPGYNSPLHF.

This chain joins TRBV5-5 and TRBJ1-6; D remains ambiguous. The CDR3 contains 14 residues. Germline V gene lookup returns CDR1 SGHKS and CDR2 YYEKEE (reference sequence). V lost 6 bases, J lost 5 bases, and 12 bases lay in between. The CDR3 loop reads CASTSWVNNSPLHF. DNA of the CDR3: TGTGCCAGCACCTCATGGGTGAATAATTCACCCCTCCACTTT.

This clonotype was detected ten times or more. The chain uses TRBV19 and TRBJ1-5, with D perhaps matching TRBD1 (5 bases). The CDR3 sequence is 13 residues long. Looked up from germline, CDR1 is LNHDA and CDR2 is SQIVND (reference sequence). Trimming removed 1 base at V and 4 bases at J, with 5 bases between. The CDR3 spells CASSIAGNQPQHF. In nucleotides, the CDR3 is TGTGCCAGTAGTATAGCAGGGAATCAGCCCCAGCATTTT. The variable domain in full, with the rest retrieved from reference TRBV19 and TRBJ1-5, is DGGITQSPKYLFRKEGQNVTLSCEQNLNHDAMYWYRQDPGQGLRLIYYSQIVNDFQKGDIAEGYSVSREKKESFPLTVTSAQKNPTAFYLCASSIAGNQPQHFGDGTRLSIL.

The rearrangement joins TRBV9 to TRBJ1-1; the D is unclear. Germline V gives CDR1 SGDLS, CDR2 YYNGEE. The CDR3 covers 20 residues. With 3 bases removed from V and 0 bases from J, the gap between germline ends came to 27 bases. The CDR3 loop reads CASSDFYPGNDDDMNTEAFF. The CDR3, as DNA: TGTGCCAGCAGCGACTTTTATCCTGGAAACGATGATGACATGAACACTGAAGCTTTCTTT.

Comment on this clonotype: One base away lies a much larger clone, so this may be a sequencing read error. V and J are TRBV21-1 and TRBJ2-7; the DNA was not compared with TRBD1, the D call given in the table. TRBV21-1 is deemed a pseudogene. The length of the CDR3 is 16 residues. In nucleotides, the CDR3 is TGTGCCAGCAGGATCCCGGGACAAGACCGAGACTACGAGCAGTACGTC. Amino acids: CASRIPGQDRDYEQYV.

This clonotype has a count of ten or more. The genes are TRBV4-2 and TRBJ2-5; possibly TRBD2 for D (5 bases). The V end was cut by 8 bases, the J end by 1 base, with 11 bases between. The germline CDR1 and CDR2 sequences are LGHNA and YNFKEQ. The CDR3 is made up of 13 amino acids. The CDR3 sequence: CASDRTGQETQYF. The CDR3 bases are TGTGCCAGCGACCGGACTGGCCAAGAGACCCAGTACTTC.

This clonotype appeared a few times. V usage is TRBV30 and J usage is TRBJ1-1, with D possibly TRBD1 on 5 matching bases. This CDR3 region has 14 residues. V lost 3 bases and J lost 4, with 15 bases in between. Germline V gene lookup returns CDR1 GTSNPN and CDR2 SVGIG (reference sequence). CDR3 in DNA: TGTGCCTGGAGCGCGGGAGGGGTGGCCACTGAAGCTTTCTTT. Amino acids: CAWSAGGVATEAFF.

This clonotype was counted between two and nine times. The CDR3 bases are TGTGCCAGCAGCCCCCCGCGGCCGGAGAATTCACTGACGGCCCCCTACGAGCAGTACGTC. Its protein is CASSPPRPENSLTAPYEQYV. V is TRBV7-8 and J is TRBJ2-7; D gene uncertain. The CDR3 has 20 amino acids. Germline lookup yields CDR1 SGHVS and CDR2 FQNEAQ. V lost 5 bases to trimming and J lost 2 bases, with 31 bases between them.

Only a few counts were recorded for this clonotype. This chain links TRBV27 with TRBJ2-5; 13 positions match TRBD2. Germline V lookup: CDR1 MNHEY, CDR2 SMNVEV (reference sequence). Unmatched junction bases numbered 9, after V lost 6 bases and J lost 2 bases. This CDR3 is built from 17 residues. The CDR3 DNA reads TGTGCCAGCAGCCTTAGGACTAGCGGGGGAGGACAAGAGACCCAGTACTTC. It codes for CASSLRTSGGGQETQYF.

This clonotype was seen ten or more times. The rearrangement uses TRBV4-1 and TRBJ2-2; D remains ambiguous. The germline V gene encodes CDR1 MGHRA and CDR2 YSYEKL. CDR3 size: 15 residues. V lost 2 bases and J lost 5, with 12 bases in between. The CDR3 is CASSQLGLVTGELFF. The CDR3 DNA sequence: TGCGCCAGCAGCCAACTAGGGTTGGTGACCGGGGAGCTGTTTTTT.

This clonotype was picked up many times. The chain combines TRBV12-3 or TRBV12-4 with TRBJ2-5; D not certain. The CDR3 runs to 12 residues. V was cut by 4 bases and J by 4 bases, with 7 bases left in between. The CDR3 loop is CASSYRSETQYF. In DNA, the CDR3 is TGTGCCAGCAGTTATCGGTCAGAGACCCAGTACTTC.